The clone carrying this T cell receptor (beta chain) showed up just a few times. The antigen is undetermined. The data derive from a study of T cell repertoires in cytomegalovirus infection. Overall study context: It was recently identified HLA-C-restricted and well-studied HLA-B-restricted CMV epitopes that the study used.

TCRdb redid the calling of the reads with MiXCR, one entry per CDR3 protein. The table includes about 570,000 distinct CDR3 sequences, approximately 40% detected once. The CDR3 extends over 16 amino acids. CDR1 is SGHTA, CDR2 FQGNSA, per germline. The V segment lost 3 bases and the J segment 6 bases; nucleotides outside the gene matches: 9. The receptor was derived from a human donor in good health (CMV status not recorded). Some clones in this sample may be carry-over from other donors' samples. This material consisted of cultured PBMCs, taken from culture after CMV antigen stimulation. The chain recombines TRBV7-2 with TRBJ2-3, with 10 bases identical to TRBD2. The CDR3 here is CASSFTSGGVGDTQYF. CDR3 bases: TGTGCCAGCAGCTTCACAAGCGGGGGGGTGGGGGATACGCAGTATTTT. Looking up the rest from reference TRBV7-2 and TRBJ2-3 gives the full variable domain: GAGVSQSPSNKVTEKGKDVELRCDPISGHTALYWYRQSLGQGLEFLIYFQGNSAPDKSGLPSDRFSAERTGGSVSTLTIQRTQQEDSAVYLCASSFTSGGVGDTQYFGPGTRLTVL.